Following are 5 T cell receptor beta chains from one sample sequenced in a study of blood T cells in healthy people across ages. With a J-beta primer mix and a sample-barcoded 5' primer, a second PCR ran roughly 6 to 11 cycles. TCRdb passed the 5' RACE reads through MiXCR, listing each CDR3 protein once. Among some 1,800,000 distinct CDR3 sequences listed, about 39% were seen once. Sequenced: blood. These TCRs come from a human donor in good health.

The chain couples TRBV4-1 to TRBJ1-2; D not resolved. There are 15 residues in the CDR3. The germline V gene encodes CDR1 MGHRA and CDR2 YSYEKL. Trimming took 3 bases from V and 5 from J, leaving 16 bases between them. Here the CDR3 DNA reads TGCGCCAGCAGCCACCCAGAACGCGGAATATATGGCTACACCTTC. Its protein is CASSHPERGIYGYTF.

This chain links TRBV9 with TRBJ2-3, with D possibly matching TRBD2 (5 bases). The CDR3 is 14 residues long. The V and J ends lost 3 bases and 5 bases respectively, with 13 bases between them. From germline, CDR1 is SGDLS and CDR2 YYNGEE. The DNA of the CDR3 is TGTGCCAGCAGCGCGGAGGAGGTTCTAGATACGCAGTATTTT. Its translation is CASSAEEVLDTQYF.

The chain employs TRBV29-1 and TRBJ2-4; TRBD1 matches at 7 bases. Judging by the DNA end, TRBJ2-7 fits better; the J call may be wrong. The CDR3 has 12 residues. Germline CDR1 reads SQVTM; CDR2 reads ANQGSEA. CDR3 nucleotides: TGCAGCGTGGTAGCAGGGGGAACCGAGCAGTACTTC. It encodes CSVVAGGTEQYF.

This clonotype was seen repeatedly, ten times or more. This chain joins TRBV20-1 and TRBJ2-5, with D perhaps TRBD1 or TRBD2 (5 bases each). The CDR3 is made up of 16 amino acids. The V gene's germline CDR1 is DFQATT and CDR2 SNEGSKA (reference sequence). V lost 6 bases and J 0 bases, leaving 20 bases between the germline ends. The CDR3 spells CSASSLGDGYQETQYF. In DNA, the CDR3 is TGCAGTGCGAGCTCCTTGGGGGACGGGTACCAAGAGACCCAGTACTTC.

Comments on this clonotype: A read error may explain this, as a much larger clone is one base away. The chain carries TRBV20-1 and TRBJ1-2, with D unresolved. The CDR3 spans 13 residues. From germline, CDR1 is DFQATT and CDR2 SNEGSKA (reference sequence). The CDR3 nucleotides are TGCAGTGCTAAGACACCCGCCGACTATGACTACACCTTC. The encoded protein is CSAKTPADYDYTF.